Detailed here is one T cell receptor beta chain. This record comes from a study of shared T cell receptors in the human thymus. Clones were read by immunoSEQ multiplex PCR, and TCRdb kept only the in-frame ones, dropping some. The sample has 700,000 or so clones; 80% to 90% are singletons. Germline loops: CDR1 MGHRA, CDR2 YSYEKL. Trimming pared 0 bases from V and 3 bases from J, leaving 15 bases between. There are 16 residues in the CDR3. The same sample was also used in a study of human thymus T cells. According to that study: Having corrective surgery for congenital heart defects, healthy Finnish infants were the ones who donated. From resections taken during corrective heart surgery, the thymus tissue was obtained. Thymic as well as blood repertoires seemed to favor certain V and J genes unevenly. Related research found strongly overlapping thymic repertoires in unrelated individuals.

Sequencing was carried out using thymocytes. This TCR was sampled from a girl less than two years old with a congenital heart defect. The V gene is TRBV4-1, the J gene TRBJ2-7; D perhaps matches TRBD1 (6 bases). The CDR3 nucleotides read TGCGCCAGCAGCCAAGAAGTTCAGGGGAATTACTACGAGCAGTACTTC. Protein: CASSQEVQGNYYEQYF.